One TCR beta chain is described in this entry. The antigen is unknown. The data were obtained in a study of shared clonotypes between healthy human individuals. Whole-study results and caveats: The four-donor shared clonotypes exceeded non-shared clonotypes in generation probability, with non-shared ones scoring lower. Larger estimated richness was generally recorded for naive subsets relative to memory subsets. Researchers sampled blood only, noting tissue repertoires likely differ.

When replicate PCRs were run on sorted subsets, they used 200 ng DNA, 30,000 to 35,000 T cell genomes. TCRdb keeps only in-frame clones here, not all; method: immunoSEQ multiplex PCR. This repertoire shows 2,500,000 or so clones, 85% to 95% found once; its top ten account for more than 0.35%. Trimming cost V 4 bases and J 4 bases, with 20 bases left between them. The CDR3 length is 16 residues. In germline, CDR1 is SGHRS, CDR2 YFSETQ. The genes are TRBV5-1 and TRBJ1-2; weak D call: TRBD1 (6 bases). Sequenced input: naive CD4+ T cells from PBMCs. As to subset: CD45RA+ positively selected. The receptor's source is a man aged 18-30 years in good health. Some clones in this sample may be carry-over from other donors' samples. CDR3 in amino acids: CASSITTGGGVYGYTF. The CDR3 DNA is TGCGCCAGCAGCATCACGACAGGTGGTGGGGTCTATGGCTACACCTTC. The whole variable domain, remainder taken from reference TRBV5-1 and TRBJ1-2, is KAGVTQTPRYLIKTRGQQVTLSCSPISGHRSVSWYQQTPGQGLQFLFEYFSETQRNKGNFPGRFSGRQFSNSRSEMNVSTLELGDSALYLCASSITTGGGVYGYTFGSGTRLTVV.